These 32 T cell receptor beta chains originate from one sample sequenced in a study of T cells in localized non-small cell lung cancer. Repertoires were generated with immunoSEQ multiplex PCR, while TCRdb's copy carries only in-frame clones and drops some. The data hold some 11,000 clones, with 85% to 95% observed a single time. The sequencing here drew on peripheral blood, taken before any cancer treatment. The source is a male donor at least 60 years old with stage III lung adenocarcinoma.

This rearrangement joins TRBV30 to TRBJ2-1; D unresolved. CDR1 is GTSNPN, CDR2 SVGIG, per germline (reference sequence). The CDR3 is 14 amino acids. V lost 0 bases and J lost 9, with 15 bases in between. CDR3 protein: CAWSVRSEDVEQFF. CDR3 in DNA: TGTGCCTGGAGTGTACGATCAGAGGATGTTGAGCAGTTCTTC.

DNA of the CDR3: TGTGCCAGCAGCGTAGGCAAGGTACCGGGCGAGCAGTACTTC. Its protein product is CASSVGKVPGEQYF. The chain recombines TRBV9 with TRBJ2-7; D gene unclear. Trimming stripped 0 bases from V and 6 bases from J, with 13 bases between. The CDR3 spans 14 residues. Germline assignment: CDR1 SGDLS and CDR2 YYNGEE.

This clone was found once. The chain joins TRBV7-8 to TRBJ1-1, with 8 bases aligning to TRBD1. V dropped 2 bases and J dropped 8; count of bases not matched to a gene: 4. The CDR3 is 13 residues long. CDR1 SGHVS and CDR2 FQNEAQ come from the germline V gene. As DNA, the CDR3 is TGTGCCAGCAGCTTATCAGGGGGCTTGGAAGCTTTCTTT. Its translation: CASSLSGGLEAFF.

The chain employs TRBV6-6 and TRBJ2-3; 9 nucleotides agree with TRBD2. Trimming at V came to 10 bases and at J to 1 base, leaving 9 bases not matched to a gene. The germline V gene encodes CDR1 MNHNY and CDR2 SVGAGI (reference sequence). CDR3 length: 15 amino acids. As DNA, the CDR3 is TGTGCCACAGGCAGGCGGGAGGGGGGCACAGATACGCAGTATTTT. Its protein is CATGRREGGTDTQYF.

This sequence joins TRBV5-6 and TRBJ2-7; TRBD2 matches at 13 bases. The V and J ends lost 4 bases and 6 bases, in that order; junction bases with no gene match: 4. Per the germline V gene, CDR1 is SGHDT and CDR2 is YYEEEE. CDR3 size: 14 residues. CDR3 in DNA: TGTGCCAGCAGCCTAGGGACTAGCGGGACCGAGCAGTACTTC. It specifies CASSLGTSGTEQYF. The full variable domain, rest sourced from reference TRBV5-6 and TRBJ2-7, is DAGVTQSPTHLIKTRGQQVTLRCSPKSGHDTVSWYQQALGQGPQFIFQYYEEEERQRGNFPDRFSGHQFPNYSSELNVNALLLGDSALYLCASSLGTSGTEQYFGPGTRLTVT.

The rearrangement uses TRBV7-3 and TRBJ1-1, with a possible D match to TRBD1 (6 bases). From germline, CDR1 is SGHTA and CDR2 FQGTGA. Trimming shortened V by 5 bases and J by 1 base, and 8 bases separated the two germline ends. CDR3 size: 13 residues. The CDR3 loop reads CASSKQGNTEAFF. The CDR3 region has the DNA TGTGCCAGCAGCAAACAGGGGAACACTGAAGCTTTCTTT.

The V call is TRBV19, the J call TRBJ2-7; 10 nucleotides line up with TRBD1. Germline V gives CDR1 LNHDA, CDR2 SQIVND (reference sequence). This CDR3 region has 13 residues. V was pared by 4 bases and J by 4 bases, with 1 base of the junction left unmatched. The DNA for the CDR3 is TGTGCCAGTAGTAGACAGGGGGCTTACGAGCAGTACTTC. It yields the protein CASSRQGAYEQYF.

CDR3 amino acids: CSVEKEDLYGYTF. CDR3 sequence (DNA): TGCAGCGTTGAAAAGGAGGACCTCTATGGCTACACCTTC. The chain employs TRBV29-1 and TRBJ1-2; D uncertain. Trimming shortened V by 2 bases and J by 4 bases, and 11 bases separated the two germline ends. CDR3 length: 13 amino acids. From germline, CDR1 is SQVTM and CDR2 ANQGSEA.

V is TRBV5-1 and J is TRBJ2-7; 8 nucleotides match TRBD1. The germline CDR1 and CDR2 sequences are SGHRS and YFSETQ. The CDR3 runs to 13 residues. Unmatched junction bases numbered 5, after V lost 2 bases and J lost 7 bases. CDR3 coding DNA: TGCGCCAGCAGCTTATCGGACAGGGAGGAGCAGTACTTC. It translates to CASSLSDREEQYF. Full variable domain (rest looked up from reference TRBV5-1 and TRBJ2-7): KAGVTQTPRYLIKTRGQQVTLSCSPISGHRSVSWYQQTPGQGLQFLFEYFSETQRNKGNFPGRFSGRQFSNSRSEMNVSTLELGDSALYLCASSLSDREEQYFGPGTRLTVT.

The V and J genes are TRBV5-8 and TRBJ1-5; D ambiguous. Between the trimmed V and J ends, which lost 1 base and 2 bases, there was a span of 4 bases. The CDR3 extends over 13 amino acids. Germline V gene sequence: CDR1 SGHTS, CDR2 YDEGEE. CDR3 residues: CASSLYGNQPQHF. The CDR3 DNA follows: TGTGCCAGCAGCTTGTACGGCAATCAGCCCCAGCATTTT.

The V and J genes are TRBV15 and TRBJ2-3, with 9 bases aligning to TRBD2. J lost 1 base, V lost 0 bases, and 14 bases had no gene match. The CDR3 is made up of 20 amino acids. Germline V gives CDR1 LNHNV, CDR2 YYDKDF (reference sequence). The CDR3 protein is CATSREGAAGGPSGTDTQYF. The DNA for the CDR3 is TGTGCCACCAGCAGAGAGGGCGCGGCGGGAGGGCCCTCGGGCACAGATACGCAGTATTTT.

The V gene is TRBV28, the J gene TRBJ2-3; 7 bases agree with TRBD2. The length of the CDR3 is 16 residues. After removal of 5 bases from V and 11 bases from J, the junction contained 19 bases not matched to a gene. Germline values: CDR1 MDHEN, CDR2 SYDVKM. The CDR3 DNA reads TGTGCCAGCAGTCTAGGACTAGGCCGGGGACGAAATGGGCAGTATTTT. Its protein is CASSLGLGRGRNGQYF.

The chain uses TRBV11-1 and TRBJ2-2, with D perhaps given as TRBD1 or TRBD2 (5 bases each). Trimming left V 1 base short and J 0 bases short, with 12 bases between. From germline, CDR1 is SGHAT and CDR2 FQDESV (reference sequence). CDR3 length equals 17 residues. DNA for the CDR3: TGTGCCAGCAGCTTAGTGCAGGGCGGGTCGAACACCGGGGAGCTGTTTTTT. This codes for CASSLVQGGSNTGELFF.

The rearrangement joins TRBV28 to TRBJ1-1; 7 bases line up with TRBD1. This CDR3 contains 15 residues. Germline trimming cut 5 bases from V and 3 bases from J; bases unmatched to any gene: 9. Looked up from germline, CDR1 is MDHEN and CDR2 is SYDVKM. CDR3 in amino acids: CASSLLTGRDTEAFF. CDR3 sequence (DNA): TGTGCCAGCAGTCTCTTGACAGGGAGAGACACTGAAGCTTTCTTT.

This clone was seen a handful of times. The chain joins TRBV27 to TRBJ1-1; D is uncertain. Trimming shortened V by 0 bases and J by 0 bases, and 2 bases separated the two germline ends. Germline CDR1 MNHEY, CDR2 SMNVEV (reference sequence). The CDR3 is 13 amino acids. As DNA, the CDR3 is TGTGCCAGCAGTTTATCCGTGAACACTGAAGCTTTCTTT. Translated, it gives CASSLSVNTEAFF.

This clone was seen a single time. The chain couples TRBV7-2 to TRBJ2-3; 8 positions agree with TRBD2. This CDR3 region has 17 residues. V trimming: 3 bases; J trimming: 1 base; junction bases outside the gene matches: 9. In germline, CDR1 is SGHTA, CDR2 FQGNSA. The CDR3 nucleotides read TGTGCCAGCAGCTTTAGCGGGACCTCTGCGGGCACAGATACGCAGTATTTT. Its translation: CASSFSGTSAGTDTQYF.

The chain employs TRBV27 and TRBJ2-6; a weak D match, TRBD1 (6 bases). Trimming shortened V by 6 bases and J by 4 bases, and 19 bases separated the two germline ends. The CDR3 sequence is 17 residues long. Per germline, CDR1 MNHEY and CDR2 SMNVEV (reference sequence). CDR3 DNA: TGTGCCAGCAGAATGACAGGTGTTGGTAGGGGGGCCAACGTCCTGACTTTC. Encoded protein: CASRMTGVGRGANVLTF.

This clone occurred a few times. J is TRBJ2-1 and V is TRBV4-1, with 16 bases fitting TRBD2. Unmatched junction bases numbered 13, after V lost 2 bases and J lost 6 bases. This CDR3 is built from 20 residues. Germline CDR1 and CDR2: MGHRA and YSYEKL. The CDR3 protein is CASSQTPGLAGGLHGNEQFF. The CDR3 DNA is TGCGCCAGCAGCCAAACTCCGGGACTAGCGGGAGGGCTACATGGCAATGAGCAGTTCTTC.

CDR3 amino acids: CASSLGLRVTGELFF. The DNA for the CDR3 is TGTGCCAGCAGTTTAGGACTAAGGGTGACCGGGGAGCTGTTTTTT. The chain employs TRBV28 and TRBJ2-2; perhaps TRBD2 as D (6 bases). With 2 bases removed from V and 5 bases from J, the gap between germline ends came to 12 bases. The CDR3 length is 15 residues. Germline V gene data show CDR1 as MDHEN and CDR2 as SYDVKM.

The chain recombines TRBV28 with TRBJ1-5; no clear D gene. Trimming left V 6 bases short and J 0 bases short, with 3 bases between. The CDR3 runs 12 residues. Germline V gene sequence: CDR1 MDHEN, CDR2 SYDVKM. The CDR3 DNA sequence: TGTGCCAGCAGGGATAGCAATCAGCCCCAGCATTTT. Translation: CASRDSNQPQHF.

The V and J genes are TRBV4-2 and TRBJ2-1; D gene uncertain. Between the trimmed V and J ends, which lost 1 base and 6 bases, there was a span of 7 bases. In germline, CDR1 is LGHNA, CDR2 YNFKEQ. The CDR3 runs 13 residues. The CDR3 spells CASSQANGNEQFF. The CDR3, as DNA: TGTGCCAGCAGCCAAGCCAATGGCAATGAGCAGTTCTTC.

The count of this clone is one. This chain connects TRBV5-1 to TRBJ2-5, with D possibly TRBD1 on 5 matching bases. CDR3 length equals 15 residues. Germline loops: CDR1 SGHRS, CDR2 YFSETQ. V was clipped by 7 bases and J by 2 bases, with 18 bases between them. CDR3 protein: CASQRQTLDQETQYF. The CDR3 coding sequence is TGCGCCAGCCAAAGACAGACCTTAGATCAAGAGACCCAGTACTTC.

This chain links TRBV12-5 with TRBJ2-1, with 11 positions matching TRBD2. V dropped 1 base and J dropped 6; count of bases not matched to a gene: 2. Germline loops: CDR1 LGHNT, CDR2 FRNRAP. The CDR3 runs to 15 residues. CDR3: CASGLELAGANEQFF. The CDR3 DNA is TGTGCTAGTGGTTTGGAACTAGCGGGAGCCAATGAGCAGTTCTTC.

The CDR3 bases are TGTGCCAGCAGCGCACAGGGCACCGGGGAGCTGTTTTTT. Amino acids: CASSAQGTGELFF. V and J are TRBV6-1 and TRBJ2-2; D perhaps matches TRBD1 (6 bases). V was cut by 6 bases and J by 4 bases, with 9 bases left in between. This CDR3 is built from 13 residues. Germline loops: CDR1 MNHNS, CDR2 SASEGT.

The chain links TRBV4-2 to TRBJ1-5, with D perhaps matching TRBD1 (6 bases). V was trimmed by 0 bases and J by 6 bases, leaving 12 bases between them. The CDR3 covers 15 residues. Germline values: CDR1 LGHNA, CDR2 YNFKEQ. CDR3 protein: CASSQDLGARQPQHF. The CDR3 nucleotides are TGTGCCAGCAGCCAAGATCTGGGGGCGCGTCAGCCCCAGCATTTT.

This rearrangement joins TRBV5-1 to TRBJ2-3, with D perhaps matching TRBD1 or TRBD2 (5 bases each). The CDR3 spans 14 residues. Germline V gives CDR1 SGHRS, CDR2 YFSETQ. The germline V and J ends were trimmed by 3 bases and 0 bases, with 8 bases remaining between them. The CDR3 nucleotides read TGCGCCAGCAGCTGGGGACCGAGCACAGATACGCAGTATTTT. This translates into CASSWGPSTDTQYF.

This clone was seen only once. The J gene is TRBJ2-4, the V gene TRBV29-1, with 9 nucleotides matching TRBD1. Germline trimming cut 2 bases from V and 8 bases from J; bases unmatched to any gene: 7. CDR1 is SQVTM and CDR2 is ANQGSEA in the germline V gene. The CDR3 spans 14 residues. The CDR3 DNA reads TGCAGCGTTGAATACGGGACAGGGCTGGACATTCAGTACTTC. This gives the protein CSVEYGTGLDIQYF.

This rearrangement joins TRBV19 to TRBJ1-1; no clear D gene. The CDR3 has 15 residues. CDR1 is LNHDA and CDR2 is SQIVND in the germline V gene (reference sequence). Trimming cost V 5 bases and J 0 bases, with 13 bases left between them. CDR3 in amino acids: CASSSRPMMNTEAFF. The DNA of the CDR3 is TGTGCCAGTAGTTCCCGACCGATGATGAACACTGAAGCTTTCTTT.

The CDR3 DNA is TGTGCCAGCAGTACGACTAGTTCTTCCTACGAGCAGTACTTC. It codes for CASSTTSSSYEQYF. The gene calls are TRBV6-5 and TRBJ2-7, with D possibly being TRBD2 (6 bases). V was shortened by 5 bases and J by 1 base, with 12 bases between the two germline ends. The CDR3 consists of 14 residues. Germline-derived CDR1 and CDR2 are MNHEY and SVGAGI.

The table lists this clone with a count of one. This chain uses TRBV28 with TRBJ1-1; a possible D gene is TRBD1 (6 bases). Per germline, CDR1 MDHEN and CDR2 SYDVKM. This CDR3 has 15 amino acids. With 2 bases removed from V and 0 bases from J, the gap between germline ends came to 10 bases. In DNA form, the CDR3 reads TGTGCCAGCAGTTTAATAGGGGGGCTGAACACTGAAGCTTTCTTT. It yields the protein CASSLIGGLNTEAFF.

The J gene is TRBJ1-1, the V gene TRBV4-1, with a tentative D call TRBD1 (5 bases). Germline V CDR1 and CDR2: MGHRA, YSYEKL. Between the trimmed V and J ends, which lost 3 bases and 3 bases, there was a span of 11 bases. CDR3 length: 14 amino acids. This CDR3 reads CASSQGQRDTEAFF. The CDR3 bases are TGCGCCAGCAGCCAGGGGCAGAGGGACACTGAAGCTTTCTTT.

DNA of the CDR3: TGTGCCAGCAGTGATGGAGGACAACCCTTAGCCTCCCAGCATTTT. Amino acids: CASSDGGQPLASQHF. The chain carries TRBV6-1 and TRBJ1-5, with D perhaps matching TRBD1 (5 bases). Deletions cut 3 bases from V and 11 bases from J, with 20 bases between. Germline V lookup: CDR1 MNHNS, CDR2 SASEGT. The CDR3 spans 15 residues.